The clone carrying this T cell receptor beta chain showed up many times. Its antigen remains unknown. The sample is drawn from a study of identical twins. General observations from the study: Fewer insertions were carried by abundant cord blood beta clonotypes, but none was seen in memory repertoires. Out-of-frame alpha sequences common to twins were enriched for low generation probability.

The CDR3 sequence is 13 residues long. The V end was cut by 1 base, the J end by 1 base, with 5 bases between. TCRdb reprocessed the 5' RACE reads with MiXCR, giving one entry per CDR3 protein. The sample consists of some 760,000 distinct CDR3 sequences, about 20% of them appearing once. These data also featured in a second study, about T cells expressing NK-cell markers. That paper notes: Sorted T-cell subsets CD3+CD56+NKG2C+, CD3+CD56+NKG2C- and CD3+CD56-NKG2C+ were TCR beta-sequenced. These clonotypes also led the CD3+CD56-NKG2C+ fraction in a few donors.

This chain links TRBV12-3 or TRBV12-4 with TRBJ2-7; unclear D gene. The sequence derives from a woman in her late teens or twenties in good health. Sequenced material: PBMCs. The CDR3 loop is CASSLGGSYEQYF. Written as DNA, the CDR3 is TGTGCCAGCAGTTTAGGGGGTTCCTACGAGCAGTACTTC.